Presented here are 5 T cell receptor beta chains from one specimen sequenced in a study of PD-L1 blockade in urothelial cancer. This sample's time point: pretreatment peripheral blood. Produced via immunoSEQ multiplex PCR; TCRdb's table is partial and in-frame only. The sample carries tens of thousands of clones, approximately 83% recorded once. The source was PBMCs, collected around atezolizumab (anti-PD-L1) treatment. These receptors all come from a man aged 55 to 70 with urothelial cancer.

J is TRBJ2-5 and V is TRBV14, with 8 positions matching TRBD1. Germline CDR1 and CDR2: SGHDN and FVKESK. V dropped 1 base and J dropped 5; count of bases not matched to a gene: 12. CDR3 length: 17 residues. DNA of the CDR3: TGTGCCAGCAGCCAAGGTTTCGGACAGGGTCTTTCTGAGACCCAGTACTTC. It translates to CASSQGFGQGLSETQYF.

The chain has TRBV2 and TRBJ2-5; TRBD1 aligns across 9 bases. The CDR3 loop spans 12 amino acids. CDR1 SNHLY and CDR2 FYNNEI come from the germline V gene. The V segment lost 8 bases and the J segment 6 bases; nucleotides outside the gene matches: 4. The CDR3 nucleotides are TGTGCCAGCCGGGACAGGGAACAGACCCAGTACTTC. Its protein product is CASRDREQTQYF.

V and J are TRBV10-3 and TRBJ2-7; 7 nucleotides agree with TRBD1. Per germline, CDR1 ENHRY and CDR2 SYGVKD. The V segment lost 7 bases and the J segment 7 bases; nucleotides outside the gene matches: 19. The CDR3 contains 16 residues. For the CDR3, the DNA is TGTGCCATCACGCGAACCGGGACAGTACCTTACGGGGAGCAGTACTTC. Translating it yields CAITRTGTVPYGEQYF.

The chain carries TRBV6-1 and TRBJ2-5; the match to TRBD2 covers 11 bases. The V and J ends lost 4 bases and 2 bases, in that order; junction bases with no gene match: 6. Germline V CDR1 and CDR2: MNHNS, SASEGT. This CDR3 is 16 amino acids long. The DNA for the CDR3 is TGTGCCAGCAGTGTTTCTAGCGGGGGGTTTCAAGAGACCCAGTACTTC. Translating it yields CASSVSSGGFQETQYF.

This sequence joins TRBV7-8 and TRBJ2-5; possible D gene TRBD2, 5 bases. The CDR3 is 15 amino acids. Deletions cut 1 base from V and 2 bases from J, with 11 bases between. The germline CDR1 and CDR2 sequences are SGHVS and FQNEAQ. The CDR3 reads CASSLVPDSQETQYF. Written as DNA, the CDR3 is TGTGCCAGCAGCTTAGTTCCGGACTCGCAAGAGACCCAGTACTTC.